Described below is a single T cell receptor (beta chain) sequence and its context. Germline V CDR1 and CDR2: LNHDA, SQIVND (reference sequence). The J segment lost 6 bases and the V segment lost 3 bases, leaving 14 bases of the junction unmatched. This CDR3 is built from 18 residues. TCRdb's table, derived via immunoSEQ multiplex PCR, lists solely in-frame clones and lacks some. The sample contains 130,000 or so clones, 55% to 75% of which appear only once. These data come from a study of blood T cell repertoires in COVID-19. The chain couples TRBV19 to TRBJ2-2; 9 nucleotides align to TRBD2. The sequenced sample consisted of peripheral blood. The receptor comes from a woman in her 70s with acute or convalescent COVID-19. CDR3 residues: CASSIRLGGRERAGELFF. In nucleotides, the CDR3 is TGTGCCAGTAGTATTCGGTTAGGCGGGAGGGAACGGGCCGGGGAGCTGTTTTTT.